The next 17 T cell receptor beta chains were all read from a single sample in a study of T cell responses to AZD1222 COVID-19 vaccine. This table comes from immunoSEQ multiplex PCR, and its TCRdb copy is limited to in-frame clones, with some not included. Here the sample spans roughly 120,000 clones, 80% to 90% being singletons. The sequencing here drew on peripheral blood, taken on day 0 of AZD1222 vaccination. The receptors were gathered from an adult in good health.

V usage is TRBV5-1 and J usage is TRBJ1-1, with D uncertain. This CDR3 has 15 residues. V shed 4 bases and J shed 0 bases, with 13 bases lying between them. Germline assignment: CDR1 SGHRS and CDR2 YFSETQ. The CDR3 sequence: CASSKGPTLNTEAFF. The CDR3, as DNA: TGCGCCAGCAGCAAGGGCCCTACCCTGAACACTGAAGCTTTCTTT.

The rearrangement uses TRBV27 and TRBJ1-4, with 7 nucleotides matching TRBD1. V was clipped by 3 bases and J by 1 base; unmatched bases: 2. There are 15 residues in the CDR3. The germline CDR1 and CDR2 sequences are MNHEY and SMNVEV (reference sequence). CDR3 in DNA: TGTGCCAGCAGTTTGACAGGGAGAACTAATGAAAAACTGTTTTTT. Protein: CASSLTGRTNEKLFF.

CDR3 residues: CASSPTDLGYYGYTF. The CDR3 bases are TGCGCCAGCAGCCCGACAGATTTAGGCTACTATGGCTACACCTTC. V usage is TRBV5-1 and J usage is TRBJ1-2; D possibly corresponds to TRBD1 (5 bases). V shed 4 bases and J shed 3 bases, with 16 bases lying between them. The germline V gene encodes CDR1 SGHRS and CDR2 YFSETQ. The CDR3 loop spans 15 amino acids.

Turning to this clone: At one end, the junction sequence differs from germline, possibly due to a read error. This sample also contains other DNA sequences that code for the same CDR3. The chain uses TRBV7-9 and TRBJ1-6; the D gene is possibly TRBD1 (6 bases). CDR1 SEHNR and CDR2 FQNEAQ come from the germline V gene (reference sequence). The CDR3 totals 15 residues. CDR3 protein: CASSARQADNSPLHF. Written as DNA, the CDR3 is TGTGCCAGCAGCGCCCGACAGGCGGATAATTCGCCCCTCCACTTT.

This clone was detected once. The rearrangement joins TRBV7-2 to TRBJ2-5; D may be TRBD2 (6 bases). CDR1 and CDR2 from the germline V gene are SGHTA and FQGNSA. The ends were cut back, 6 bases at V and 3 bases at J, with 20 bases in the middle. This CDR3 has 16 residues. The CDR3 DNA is TGTGCCAGCAGACGCGGGACCAACCTGGGGAAAGAGACCCAGTACTTC. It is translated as CASRRGTNLGKETQYF.

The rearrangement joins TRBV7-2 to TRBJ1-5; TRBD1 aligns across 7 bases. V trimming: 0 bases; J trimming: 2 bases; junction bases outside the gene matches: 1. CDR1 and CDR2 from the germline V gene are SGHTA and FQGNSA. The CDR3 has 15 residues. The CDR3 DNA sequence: TGTGCCAGCAGCTTAGCCGGGACAGGCAATCAGCCCCAGCATTTT. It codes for CASSLAGTGNQPQHF.

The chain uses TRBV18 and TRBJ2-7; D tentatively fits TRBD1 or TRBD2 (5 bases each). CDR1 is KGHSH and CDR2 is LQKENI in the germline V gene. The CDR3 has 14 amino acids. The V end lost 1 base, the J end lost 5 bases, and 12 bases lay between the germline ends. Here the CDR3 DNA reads TGTGCCAGCTCACCACAGAGTCGAGGGGACGAGCAGTACTTC. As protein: CASSPQSRGDEQYF. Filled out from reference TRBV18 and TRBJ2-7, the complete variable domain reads NAGVMQNPRHLVRRRGQEARLRCSPMKGHSHVYWYRQLPEEGLKFMVYLQKENIIDESGMPKERFSAEFPKEGPSILRIQQVVRGDSAAYFCASSPQSRGDEQYFGPGTRLTVT.

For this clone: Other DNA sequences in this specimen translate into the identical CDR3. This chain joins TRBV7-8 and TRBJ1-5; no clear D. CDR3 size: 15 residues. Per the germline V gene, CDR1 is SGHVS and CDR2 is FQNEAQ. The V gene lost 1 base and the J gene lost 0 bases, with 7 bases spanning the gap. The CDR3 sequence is CASSLGSYSNQPQHF. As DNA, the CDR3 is TGTGCCAGCAGCTTAGGCAGTTATAGCAATCAGCCCCAGCATTTT.

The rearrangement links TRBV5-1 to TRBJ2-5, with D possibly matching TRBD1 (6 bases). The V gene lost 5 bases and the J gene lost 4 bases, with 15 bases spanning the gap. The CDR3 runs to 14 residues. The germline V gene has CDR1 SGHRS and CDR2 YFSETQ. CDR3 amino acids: CASRPGVGGETQYF. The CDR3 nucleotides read TGCGCCAGCAGACCCGGGGTAGGGGGAGAGACCCAGTACTTC.

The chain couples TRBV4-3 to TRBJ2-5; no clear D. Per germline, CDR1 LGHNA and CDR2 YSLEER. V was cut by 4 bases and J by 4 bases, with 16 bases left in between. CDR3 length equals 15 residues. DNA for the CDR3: TGCGCCAGCAGCCGCCGGGCGGAGCCCCCAGAGACCCAGTACTTC. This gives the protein CASSRRAEPPETQYF.

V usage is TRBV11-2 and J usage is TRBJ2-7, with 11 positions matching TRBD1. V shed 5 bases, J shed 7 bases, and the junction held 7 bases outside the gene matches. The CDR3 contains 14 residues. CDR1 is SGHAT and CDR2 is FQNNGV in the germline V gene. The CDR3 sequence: CASSRTGGSGEQYF. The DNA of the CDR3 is TGTGCCAGCAGCAGGACAGGGGGCTCGGGGGAGCAGTACTTC. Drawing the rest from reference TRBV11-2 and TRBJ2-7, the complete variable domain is EAGVAQSPRYKIIEKRQSVAFWCNPISGHATLYWYQQILGQGPKLLIQFQNNGVVDDSQLPKDRFSAERLKGVDSTLKIQPAKLEDSAVYLCASSRTGGSGEQYFGPGTRLTVT.

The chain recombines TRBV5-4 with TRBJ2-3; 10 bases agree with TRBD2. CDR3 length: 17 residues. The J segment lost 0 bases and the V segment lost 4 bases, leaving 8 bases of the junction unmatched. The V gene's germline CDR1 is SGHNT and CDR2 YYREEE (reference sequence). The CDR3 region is CASSPGGTSVSTDTQYF. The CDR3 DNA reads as TGTGCCAGCAGCCCGGGGGGGACTAGCGTTAGCACAGATACGCAGTATTTT.

The CDR3 bases are TGCAGCGTCTCCCCAAACTCTGGAAACACCATATATTTT. It specifies CSVSPNSGNTIYF. The gene calls are TRBV29-1 and TRBJ1-3, with D unclear. CDR1 is SQVTM and CDR2 is ANQGSEA in the germline V gene. Trimming removed 6 bases at V and 0 bases at J, with 9 bases between. The CDR3 extends over 13 amino acids.

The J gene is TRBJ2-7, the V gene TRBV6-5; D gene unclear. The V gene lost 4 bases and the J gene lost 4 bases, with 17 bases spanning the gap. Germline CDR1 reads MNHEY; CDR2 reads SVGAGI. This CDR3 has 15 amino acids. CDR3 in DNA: TGTGCCAGCAGTTCGCCGACTGGATGGGCGTACGAGCAGTACTTC. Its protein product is CASSSPTGWAYEQYF.

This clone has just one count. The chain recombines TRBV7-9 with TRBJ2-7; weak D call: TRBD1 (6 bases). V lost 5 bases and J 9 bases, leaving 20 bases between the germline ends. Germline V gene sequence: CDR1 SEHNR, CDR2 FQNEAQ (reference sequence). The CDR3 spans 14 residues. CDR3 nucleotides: TGTGCCAGCAGCATGGACAGCTCCCTGGCTGGGCAGTACTTC. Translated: CASSMDSSLAGQYF.

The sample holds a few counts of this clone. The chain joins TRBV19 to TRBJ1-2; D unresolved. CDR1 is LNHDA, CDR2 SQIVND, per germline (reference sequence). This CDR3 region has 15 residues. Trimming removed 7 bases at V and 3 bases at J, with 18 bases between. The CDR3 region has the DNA TGTGCCAGTAATAAGCGGGAAAGGGTGGACTATGGCTACACCTTC. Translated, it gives CASNKRERVDYGYTF. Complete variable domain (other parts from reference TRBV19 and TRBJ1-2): DGGITQSPKYLFRKEGQNVTLSCEQNLNHDAMYWYRQDPGQGLRLIYYSQIVNDFQKGDIAEGYSVSREKKESFPLTVTSAQKNPTAFYLCASNKRERVDYGYTFGSGTRLTVV.

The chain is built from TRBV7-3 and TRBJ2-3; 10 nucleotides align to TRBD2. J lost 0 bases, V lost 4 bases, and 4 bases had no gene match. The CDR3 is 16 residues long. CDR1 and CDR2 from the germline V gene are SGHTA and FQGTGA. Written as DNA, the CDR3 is TGTGCCAGCAGCTCCGGGACTAGCGCTAGCACAGATACGCAGTATTTT. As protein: CASSSGTSASTDTQYF.